This TCR beta chain was sequenced during a study of response to subunit inactivated influenza vaccine. The study's findings and limits: There was a suggestion from the authors that each seasonal influenza vaccination recruits few new T cells.

This clonotype was counted a few times. The target antigen is unknown. TCRdb ran MiXCR on the RT-PCR reads and lists one entry per CDR3 protein. In the table there are 650,000 to 700,000 distinct CDR3 sequences, 15% to 19% of which are singletons. The specimen comprised PBMCs from blood, sampled 11 to 12 days after vaccination. The source of this sequence is a man aged 45-65 years who received an inactivated influenza vaccine.

CDR3 in DNA: TGTGCCAGCGGCAGAAGCGGGAGGGCATACAATGAGCAGTTCTTC. This sequence encodes CASGRSGRAYNEQFF. This chain connects TRBV7-9 to TRBJ2-1; 10 bases line up with TRBD2. CDR3 length equals 15 residues. V lost 8 bases, J lost 4 bases, and 8 bases stayed unmatched. CDR1 and CDR2 from the germline V gene are SEHNR and FQNEAQ (reference sequence).